The next 2 T cell receptor beta chains were all read from a single sample in a study of human T cells and chemical hapten exposure. MiXCR, run by TCRdb on the RACE reads, gives a single entry per CDR3 protein. The table shows 250,000 or so distinct CDR3 sequences, with around 7% occurring only once. Sample time point: pre-sensitization, week 0. The treatment was: therapeutic diphenylcyclopropenone sensitization with weekly scalp DPC. The sample consisted of whole blood, taken in connection with sensitization to the hapten diphenylcyclopropenone (DPC). These receptors all stem from a man between 18 and 35 years old with alopecia areata. Some clones in this sample may be carry-over from other donors' samples.

This chain links TRBV10-3 with TRBJ2-1; D is unresolved. This CDR3 has 15 amino acids. Germline lookup yields CDR1 ENHRY and CDR2 SYGVKD. Trimming removed 2 bases at V and 0 bases at J, with 8 bases between. The DNA for the CDR3 is TGTGCCATCAGTGAGCGTCCGGACTCCTACAATGAGCAGTTCTTC. This gives the protein CAISERPDSYNEQFF.

This clonotype has a handful of counts. This chain links TRBV12-3 or TRBV12-4 with TRBJ2-3, with D tentatively TRBD1 or TRBD2 (5 bases each). Trimming stripped 7 bases from V and 1 base from J, with 15 bases between. The CDR3 extends over 15 amino acids. The CDR3 spells CASTGTMLRTDTQYF. The DNA of the CDR3 is TGTGCCAGCACCGGGACGATGTTGCGCACAGATACGCAGTATTTT.